This paragraph covers one T cell receptor (beta chain) sequence. This entry comes from a study of T cell changes during pregnancy in multiple sclerosis. V was clipped by 4 bases and J by 1 base; unmatched bases: 5. Per germline, CDR1 LGHNA and CDR2 YNFKEQ. The length of the CDR3 is 16 residues. Clones were sequenced by immunoSEQ multiplex PCR, and TCRdb holds only the in-frame ones, with some missing. Among 40,000 to 50,000 clones, about 90% were seen once, and the ten largest hold approximately 2%. V usage is TRBV4-2 and J usage is TRBJ2-2; 8 bases line up with TRBD2. The clonotype was recovered from a female donor in good health, enrolled as a control in a pregnancy study. Sample: CD4+ T cells from peripheral blood mononuclear cells, taken after pregnancy. The CDR3 spells CASSRALAGNTGELFF. The CDR3 DNA follows: TGTGCCAGCAGCCGCGCGCTAGCGGGGAACACCGGGGAGCTGTTTTTT.